Below are 29 T cell receptor beta chains sequenced from a single sample in a study of blood T cell repertoires in COVID-19. TCRdb's copy holds only in-frame clones and misses some; the assay was immunoSEQ multiplex PCR. The sample shows around 700,000 clones, around 90% of them seen only once. The sequenced sample was peripheral blood. The receptors were gathered from a woman aged 18-30 years with acute or convalescent COVID-19.

This chain links TRBV7-9 with TRBJ2-5; TRBD2 might be the D (6 bases). Trimming pared 6 bases from V and 1 base from J, leaving 9 bases between. Germline-derived CDR1 and CDR2 are SEHNR and FQNEAQ (reference sequence). The CDR3 is 13 residues long. The CDR3 loop reads CASSRDFQETQYF. In DNA, the CDR3 is TGTGCCAGCAGTCGGGACTTCCAAGAGACCCAGTACTTC.

J is TRBJ1-2 and V is TRBV30; D not resolved. CDR1 is GTSNPN, CDR2 SVGIG, per germline (reference sequence). This CDR3 is 13 amino acids long. The ends were cut back, 1 base at V and 6 bases at J, with 12 bases in the middle. CDR3 region: CAWSATHRDGYTF. In nucleotides, the CDR3 is TGTGCCTGGAGTGCAACTCACAGAGATGGCTACACCTTC.

The V call is TRBV29-1, the J call TRBJ1-2; D perhaps matches TRBD1 (6 bases). The ends were cut back, 2 bases at V and 3 bases at J, with 19 bases in the middle. Per the germline V gene, CDR1 is SQVTM and CDR2 is ANQGSEA. The CDR3 totals 16 residues. This chain's CDR3 is CSVEPTTGYRDYGYTF. For the CDR3, the DNA is TGCAGCGTTGAACCAACAACAGGGTACCGCGACTATGGCTACACCTTC.

The gene calls are TRBV29-1 and TRBJ2-1; TRBD1 aligns across 7 bases. The V and J ends lost 6 bases and 9 bases, in that order; junction bases with no gene match: 2. Germline-derived CDR1 and CDR2 are SQVTM and ANQGSEA. The CDR3 is 10 amino acids. The CDR3 loop reads CSVWTGEQFF. In DNA, the CDR3 is TGCAGCGTATGGACAGGTGAGCAGTTCTTC.

About this clone itself: A clone one base away is much larger, so this may be a read error. The chain has TRBV7-3 and TRBJ1-1; 11 positions agree with TRBD1. The CDR3 consists of 14 residues. Germline V lookup: CDR1 SGHTA, CDR2 FQGTGA. V lost 4 bases, J lost 4 bases, and 2 bases stayed unmatched. CDR3 sequence: CASSSGTGGTEAFF. The CDR3 DNA follows: TGTGCCAGCAGCTCCGGGACAGGGGGCACTGAAGCTTTCTTT.

This chain uses TRBV2 with TRBJ1-1; D perhaps matches TRBD1 (5 bases). Deletions cut 6 bases from V and 0 bases from J, with 8 bases between. There are 13 residues in the CDR3. The germline CDR1 and CDR2 sequences are SNHLY and FYNNEI. The CDR3 DNA follows: TGTGCCAGCAGGGGGCTAATGAACACTGAAGCTTTCTTT. This gives the protein CASRGLMNTEAFF.

CDR3 DNA: TGTGCCAGCAGTTTATCAATTTTGGAGCAGTACTTC. This translates into CASSLSILEQYF. This rearrangement joins TRBV12-3 or TRBV12-4 to TRBJ2-7; D not resolved. This CDR3 has 12 residues. Trimming shortened V by 2 bases and J by 7 bases, and 9 bases separated the two germline ends.

The chain has TRBV19 and TRBJ2-3; 7 nucleotides align to TRBD2. The germline V gene encodes CDR1 LNHDA and CDR2 SQIVND (reference sequence). This CDR3 region has 17 residues. V dropped 0 bases and J dropped 2; count of bases not matched to a gene: 8. DNA for the CDR3: TGTGCCAGTAGTATAGACCCCTGGCGGGGGATCACAGATACGCAGTATTTT. Its translation: CASSIDPWRGITDTQYF.

V usage is TRBV19 and J usage is TRBJ1-5, with 7 bases that match TRBD1. CDR1 is LNHDA and CDR2 is SQIVND in the germline V gene (reference sequence). J was trimmed by 2 bases and V by 7 bases; bases with no gene match: 5. There are 14 residues in the CDR3. CDR3 protein: CASTPGQGNQPQHF. CDR3 DNA sequence: TGTGCCAGTACCCCCGGACAGGGCAATCAGCCCCAGCATTTT.

This chain links TRBV7-8 with TRBJ1-2, with TRBD1 identical over 8 bases. Trimming took 5 bases from V and 7 from J; bases not matched to a gene: 15. Germline V gene lookup returns CDR1 SGHVS and CDR2 FQNEAQ. The CDR3 spans 16 residues. This CDR3 reads CASSPQISRGPGGYTF. CDR3 nucleotide sequence: TGTGCCAGCAGCCCGCAGATAAGCAGGGGGCCGGGTGGCTACACCTTC.

The chain links TRBV27 to TRBJ1-6, with D possibly being TRBD1 (5 bases). V lost 6 bases and J lost 6, with 21 bases in between. This CDR3 spans 17 amino acids. The germline V gene encodes CDR1 MNHEY and CDR2 SMNVEV (reference sequence). The chain's CDR3 is CASSRRGGATFNSPLHF. The CDR3 DNA is TGTGCCAGCAGCAGACGTGGAGGGGCGACCTTTAATTCACCCCTCCACTTT.

This clone was recorded a few times. This chain joins TRBV28 and TRBJ1-4; 9 bases fit TRBD1. The junction had 6 bases not matched to a gene; V was cut back by 3 bases and J by 7 bases. The CDR3 extends over 15 amino acids. Germline V gene data show CDR1 as MDHEN and CDR2 as SYDVKM. For the CDR3, the DNA is TGTGCCAGCAGTTTTGGGACAGGGTTCAGTGAAAAACTGTTTTTT. Its translation: CASSFGTGFSEKLFF.

The chain carries TRBV7-9 and TRBJ1-2, with 7 bases that match TRBD1. The CDR3 sequence is 15 residues long. Germline assignment: CDR1 SEHNR and CDR2 FQNEAQ (reference sequence). With V trimmed by 8 bases and J by 5 bases, 14 bases remained unmatched. The CDR3 sequence: CASGMEGASVYGYTF. The CDR3 DNA follows: TGTGCCAGCGGTATGGAGGGGGCCTCGGTTTATGGCTACACCTTC.

The V and J genes are TRBV11-2 and TRBJ1-1; D unclear. The CDR3 totals 15 residues. Trimming took off 2 bases at V and 6 bases at J, with 16 bases between the two ends. Germline V gene lookup returns CDR1 SGHAT and CDR2 FQNNGV. The DNA for the CDR3 is TGTGCCAGCAGCTTAATTTTCCGGGGATACGCTGAAGCTTTCTTT. Translated, it gives CASSLIFRGYAEAFF.

The chain carries TRBV24-1 and TRBJ2-7; 7 positions match TRBD1. The J segment lost 4 bases and the V segment lost 4 bases, leaving 15 bases of the junction unmatched. The germline V gene encodes CDR1 KGHDR and CDR2 SFDVKD. This CDR3 comprises 17 residues. The CDR3 loop reads CATSDSRPGTESYEQYF. As DNA, the CDR3 is TGTGCCACCAGTGACTCTAGGCCCGGGACAGAAAGTTACGAGCAGTACTTC.

The chain couples TRBV7-6 to TRBJ1-2; 9 bases line up with TRBD1. The CDR3 consists of 16 residues. The germline CDR1 and CDR2 sequences are SGHVS and FNYEAQ. J was trimmed by 2 bases and V by 6 bases; bases with no gene match: 10. The CDR3: CASSNTPGQGNYGYTF. In DNA form, the CDR3 reads TGTGCCAGCAGTAATACCCCGGGACAGGGAAACTATGGCTACACCTTC.

The rearrangement links TRBV27 to TRBJ2-7; 8 bases are shared with TRBD1. Germline trimming cut 4 bases from V and 5 bases from J; bases unmatched to any gene: 10. The CDR3 has 15 amino acids. Germline assignment: CDR1 MNHEY and CDR2 SMNVEV (reference sequence). CDR3 loop: CASSSIYQDRDEQYF. In nucleotides, the CDR3 is TGTGCCAGCAGTTCCATATATCAGGACAGGGACGAGCAGTACTTC.

The rearrangement links TRBV18 to TRBJ1-2, with 11 bases lining up with TRBD1. The germline V gene encodes CDR1 KGHSH and CDR2 LQKENI. This CDR3 spans 16 amino acids. V dropped 6 bases and J dropped 8; count of bases not matched to a gene: 14. The CDR3 here is CASSRGTGGFPMGYTF. In DNA form, the CDR3 reads TGTGCCAGCTCGCGAGGGACAGGGGGTTTCCCTATGGGCTACACCTTC. Supplemented by reference TRBV18 and TRBJ1-2, the full variable domain reads NAGVMQNPRHLVRRRGQEARLRCSPMKGHSHVYWYRQLPEEGLKFMVYLQKENIIDESGMPKERFSAEFPKEGPSILRIQQVVRGDSAAYFCASSRGTGGFPMGYTFGSGTRLTVV.

This chain connects TRBV7-9 to TRBJ1-6; D is uncertain. Germline-derived CDR1 and CDR2 are SEHNR and FQNEAQ (reference sequence). V was clipped by 3 bases and J by 7 bases, with 13 bases between them. The length of the CDR3 is 15 residues. As DNA, the CDR3 is TGTGCCAGCAGCTTTGAGGGAGGGCGCAATTCACCCCTCCACTTT. It is translated as CASSFEGGRNSPLHF.

The J gene is TRBJ2-7, the V gene TRBV18; the match to TRBD1 covers 9 bases. The CDR3 loop spans 15 amino acids. Germline values: CDR1 KGHSH, CDR2 LQKENI. With V trimmed by 1 base and J by 0 bases, 1 base remained unmatched. The DNA for the CDR3 is TGTGCCAGCTCACCACAGACAGGGGGCTCCTACGAGCAGTACTTC. Its protein is CASSPQTGGSYEQYF.

This chain uses TRBV27 with TRBJ1-5, with D possibly being TRBD1 (5 bases). The V end lost 5 bases, the J end lost 4 bases, and 18 bases lay between the germline ends. This CDR3 comprises 16 residues. CDR1 and CDR2 (germline): MNHEY, SMNVEV (reference sequence). The CDR3 is CASSRRALRSNQPQHF. The CDR3 coding sequence is TGTGCCAGCAGTCGCAGGGCCTTACGATCGAATCAGCCCCAGCATTTT.

In its sample, this clone was seen many times. This chain connects TRBV7-3 to TRBJ1-1, with no clear D. Per the germline V gene, CDR1 is SGHTA and CDR2 is FQGTGA. This CDR3 region has 15 residues. Trimming took off 2 bases at V and 1 base at J, with 11 bases between the two ends. The CDR3 reads CASSLFGGGNTEAFF. DNA of the CDR3: TGTGCCAGCAGCTTATTCGGAGGTGGGAACACTGAAGCTTTCTTT.

The chain links TRBV24-1 to TRBJ2-3; D may be TRBD1 (6 bases). Trimming stripped 4 bases from V and 3 bases from J, with 19 bases between. There are 17 residues in the CDR3. Germline lookup yields CDR1 KGHDR and CDR2 SFDVKD. The DNA for the CDR3 is TGTGCCACCAGTGACACAAACAGGGAAGCCAGGACAGATACGCAGTATTTT. Protein sequence: CATSDTNREARTDTQYF.

A single count supports this clone. The rearrangement uses TRBV13 and TRBJ1-2, with TRBD1 matching 8 bases. Unmatched junction bases numbered 7, after V lost 6 bases and J lost 4 bases. The germline V gene has CDR1 PRHDT and CDR2 FYEKMQ (reference sequence). This CDR3 has 14 amino acids. CDR3 protein: CASSRTGFLYGYTF. The CDR3, as DNA: TGTGCCAGCAGTCGGACAGGGTTCCTCTATGGCTACACCTTC.

The J gene is TRBJ2-5, the V gene TRBV15; a possible D gene is TRBD2 (7 bases). Deletions cut 0 bases from V and 4 bases from J, with 12 bases between. Per germline, CDR1 LNHNV and CDR2 YYDKDF (reference sequence). This CDR3 is built from 15 residues. The CDR3 loop reads CATSRDRAGAETQYF. CDR3 DNA sequence: TGTGCCACCAGCAGAGATCGTGCGGGGGCAGAGACCCAGTACTTC.

The rearrangement uses TRBV5-6 and TRBJ1-2; D is uncertain. The V end was cut by 0 bases, the J end by 3 bases, with 9 bases between. The CDR3 sequence is 14 residues long. From germline, CDR1 is SGHDT and CDR2 YYEEEE. CDR3 nucleotide sequence: TGTGCCAGCAGCTTGGTCGGGGAGGACTATGGCTACACCTTC. Protein product: CASSLVGEDYGYTF.

V usage is TRBV11-2 and J usage is TRBJ1-2, with 8 bases lining up with TRBD1. V was pared by 5 bases and J by 5 bases, with 7 bases of the junction left unmatched. Germline values: CDR1 SGHAT, CDR2 FQNNGV. The CDR3 consists of 14 residues. This CDR3 is CASSLDRVGYGYTF. DNA for the CDR3: TGTGCCAGCAGCCTGGACAGGGTTGGGTATGGCTACACCTTC.

This rearrangement joins TRBV7-2 to TRBJ2-7; TRBD2 agrees at 7 bases. Losses at the gene ends were 1 base for V and 0 bases for J; bases not matched to a gene: 9. Germline values: CDR1 SGHTA, CDR2 FQGNSA. The CDR3 contains 17 residues. CDR3 nucleotides: TGTGCCAGCAGCTTAGGGGATCCGGGGGGAAGCTCCTACGAGCAGTACTTC. The encoded protein is CASSLGDPGGSSYEQYF.

The chain uses TRBV6-5 and TRBJ2-2, with D tentatively TRBD1 (6 bases). The V gene lost 7 bases and the J gene lost 6 bases, with 12 bases spanning the gap. The CDR3 has 13 amino acids. CDR1 and CDR2 from the germline V gene are MNHEY and SVGAGI. The CDR3 DNA is TGTGCCAGCAAATCGCAGGGGCCCGGGGAGCTGTTTTTT. Protein sequence: CASKSQGPGELFF.